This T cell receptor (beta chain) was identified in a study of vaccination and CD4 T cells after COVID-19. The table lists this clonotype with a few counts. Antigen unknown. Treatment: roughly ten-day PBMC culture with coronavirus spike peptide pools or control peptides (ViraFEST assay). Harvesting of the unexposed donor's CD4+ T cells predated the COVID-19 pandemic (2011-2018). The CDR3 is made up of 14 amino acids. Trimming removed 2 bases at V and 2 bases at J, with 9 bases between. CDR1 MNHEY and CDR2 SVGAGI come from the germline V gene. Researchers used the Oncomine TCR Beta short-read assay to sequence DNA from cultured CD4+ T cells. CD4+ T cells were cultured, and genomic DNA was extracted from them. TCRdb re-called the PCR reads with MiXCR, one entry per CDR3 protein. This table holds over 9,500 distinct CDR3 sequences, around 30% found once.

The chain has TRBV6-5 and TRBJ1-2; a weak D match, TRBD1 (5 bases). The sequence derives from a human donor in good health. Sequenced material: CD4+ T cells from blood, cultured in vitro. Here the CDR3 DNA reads TGTGCCAGCAGTTACGGGGGTTCCAACTATGGCTACACCTTC. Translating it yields CASSYGGSNYGYTF.